Listed below are T cell receptor beta chains from one sample, sequenced in a study of shared clonotypes between healthy human individuals. This table comes from immunoSEQ multiplex PCR, and its TCRdb copy is limited to in-frame clones, with some not included. The table has roughly 490,000 clones, approximately 80% seen once. The sequencing input was PBMCs. The receptors here all came from a woman between 40 and 50 years old in good health. Some clones in this sample may be carry-over from other donors' samples. Each CDR3 is given with its conserved first and last residue. The D gene is left open where the match is weak.

j_call	v_call	d_call	cdr3_aa
TRBJ2-3	TRBV6-1	TRBD1	CSSRDRDTDTQYF
TRBJ1-4	TRBV28	NA	CASSLGVGDNEKLFF
TRBJ1-2	TRBV4-3	TRBD1	CASSQSGTGNYGYTF
TRBJ2-5	TRBV5-4	TRBD1	CASSLGQGVETQYF
TRBJ2-5	TRBV5-1	NA	CASSLNKETQYF
TRBJ2-1	TRBV9	NA	CASSPGAQSVGAEQFF
TRBJ2-7	TRBV5-4	NA	CASSSDRSSYEQYF
TRBJ2-7	TRBV4-1	TRBD2	CASSQDQWGSGSKYYEQYF
TRBJ2-7	TRBV19	TRBD2	CASSRGGLNSYEQYF
TRBJ1-1	TRBV27	NA	CASAWGAEAFF
TRBJ1-6	TRBV2	NA	CASRGLTTGPGGSYNSPLHF
TRBJ1-5	TRBV19	TRBD1	CASSGTGNQPQHF
TRBJ2-1	TRBV5-1	TRBD2	CASSPSTSGSSYNEQFF
TRBJ1-4	TRBV5-4	NA	CASSLVSNEKLFF
TRBJ1-1	TRBV15	NA	CATSRDQGEAFF
TRBJ2-5	TRBV30	NA	CAFGGQETQYF
TRBJ2-6	TRBV5-1	NA	CASSSRSGANVLTF
TRBJ2-7	TRBV15	TRBD1	CATSSVTGSYEQYF
TRBJ2-7	TRBV19	NA	CASSIGDPRSYEQYF
TRBJ1-1	TRBV7-8	TRBD1	CASSIRDRVGTEAFF
TRBJ2-3	TRBV29-1	NA	CSVVGFGATDTQYF
TRBJ2-1	TRBV5-5	NA	CASSPGLLSSYNEQFF
TRBJ1-2	TRBV19	NA	CASIGSGLNYGYTF
TRBJ2-7	TRBV7-8	NA	CASSPSGQMSSYEQYF
TRBJ1-4	TRBV2	NA	CASRQGPGYEKLFF
TRBJ1-4	TRBV19	NA	CASSPVRVTNEKLFF
TRBJ2-1	TRBV11-2	TRBD2	CASSLDLAGGHNEQFF
TRBJ2-2	TRBV7-9	NA	CASSRQHTGELFF
TRBJ1-1	TRBV11-2	NA	CASSLVLVNTEAFF
TRBJ2-3	TRBV27	NA	CASSPFVPGFGTDTQYF
TRBJ2-5	TRBV6-6	NA	CASSRDYQETQYF
TRBJ1-2	TRBV7-8	NA	CASNPMSNYGYTF
TRBJ1-3	TRBV28	NA	CASSLWTLQAANTIYF
TRBJ1-2	TRBV28	NA	CASSPQGIRYGYTF
TRBJ2-2	TRBV19	NA	CASSSRDNPTGELFF
TRBJ2-3	TRBV5-1	NA	CASSWGTLQYTDTQYF
TRBJ2-1	TRBV7-9	TRBD2	CASSRLAGDGEQFF
TRBJ2-5	TRBV5-6	NA	CASSHQETQYF
TRBJ2-5	TRBV5-1	NA	CASSLSGSETQYF
TRBJ2-3	TRBV7-8	TRBD1	CASSLSRGDTQYF
TRBJ2-3	TRBV7-3	TRBD2	CASSLGGTSGTDTQYF
TRBJ2-7	TRBV27	NA	CASSPSGIGKQYF
TRBJ1-1	TRBV6-1	NA	CASSPGGSTEAFF
TRBJ2-1	TRBV11-1	NA	CASTRGAAYNEQFF
TRBJ2-7	TRBV5-8	NA	CASSLGQISYEQYF